This TCR beta chain was found in a study of PD-L1 blockade in urothelial cancer. About the research overall: Patients initiated atezolizumab at some point between 2013 and 2015 at 1,200 mg intravenously every 3 weeks. Blood samples had a median of around 140,000 T cells, 83,000 or so unique TCRs, and clonality 0.08 to 0.09.

The repertoire was sequenced with immunoSEQ multiplex PCR; TCRdb's copy has only in-frame clones and lacks some. Among tens of thousands of clones listed, 87% were seen once. The V gene lost 0 bases and the J gene lost 1 base, with 4 bases spanning the gap. This CDR3 is 14 amino acids long. Per germline, CDR1 MNHEY and CDR2 SVGAGI. Locally advanced or metastatic urothelial carcinoma was diagnosed in the patients. The receptor's source is a man aged 60 to 69 with urothelial cancer. The sequenced sample was PBMCs, obtained around atezolizumab (anti-PD-L1) treatment. The gene calls are TRBV6-5 and TRBJ1-5, with D unresolved. CDR3 sequence: CASSYSLSNQPQHF. CDR3 DNA sequence: TGTGCCAGCAGTTACTCCTTGAGCAATCAGCCCCAGCATTTT.